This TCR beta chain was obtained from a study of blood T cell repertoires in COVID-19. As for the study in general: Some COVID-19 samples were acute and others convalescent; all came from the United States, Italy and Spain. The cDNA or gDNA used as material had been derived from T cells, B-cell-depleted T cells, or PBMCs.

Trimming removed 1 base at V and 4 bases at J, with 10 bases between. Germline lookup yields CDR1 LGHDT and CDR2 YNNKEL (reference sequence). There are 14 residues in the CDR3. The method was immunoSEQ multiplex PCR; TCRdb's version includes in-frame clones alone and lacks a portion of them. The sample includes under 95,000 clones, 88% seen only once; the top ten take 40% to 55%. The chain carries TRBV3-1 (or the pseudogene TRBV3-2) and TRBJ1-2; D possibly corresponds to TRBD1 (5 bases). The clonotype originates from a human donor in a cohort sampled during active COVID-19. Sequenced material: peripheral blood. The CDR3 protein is CASSQVTVGYGYTF. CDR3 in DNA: TGTGCCAGCAGCCAAGTGACAGTGGGCTATGGCTACACCTTC.